The 8 T cell receptor beta chains below come from one sample, sequenced in a study of radiation and T cells in renal cell carcinoma. The time point: blood 2 weeks post-SBRT. This sample's treatment: 15 Gy SBRT to primary tumor, nephrectomy 4 weeks later. The repertoire was sequenced with immunoSEQ multiplex PCR; TCRdb's copy has only in-frame clones and lacks some. The data hold about 65,000 clones, with roughly 72% observed a single time. The sequencing used blood, collected from a patient whose treatment included radiotherapy and nephrectomy. Receptors originate from a man between 60 and 75 years old with renal cell carcinoma.

This clone was observed a few times. This CDR3 reads CASSAQGAWGKNIQYF. CDR3 sequence (DNA): TGTGCCAGCAGTGCCCAGGGGGCTTGGGGCAAAAACATTCAGTACTTC. The gene calls are TRBV2 and TRBJ2-4; 8 nucleotides align to TRBD1. The CDR3 consists of 16 residues. CDR1 SNHLY and CDR2 FYNNEI come from the germline V gene. The J segment lost 3 bases and the V segment lost 4 bases, leaving 8 bases of the junction unmatched.

The J gene is TRBJ2-4, the V gene TRBV19, with D perhaps TRBD1 or TRBD2 (5 bases each). CDR3 length: 16 residues. CDR1 and CDR2 from the germline V gene are LNHDA and SQIVND (reference sequence). The V gene lost 7 bases and the J gene lost 0 bases, with 16 bases spanning the gap. The CDR3: CASTEGTLLAKNIQYF. CDR3 DNA: TGTGCCAGTACCGAAGGGACGTTACTAGCCAAAAACATTCAGTACTTC.

The chain joins TRBV10-3 to TRBJ2-7; 8 positions match TRBD1. The CDR3 is 13 amino acids. Per germline, CDR1 ENHRY and CDR2 SYGVKD. J was trimmed by 0 bases and V by 10 bases; bases with no gene match: 5. CDR3 loop: CASGTGFSYEQYV. CDR3 nucleotide sequence: TGTGCCAGCGGGACAGGTTTCTCCTACGAGCAGTACGTC.

The V and J genes are TRBV10-2 and TRBJ1-3; no reliable D call. Per the germline V gene, CDR1 is WSHSY and CDR2 is SAAADI. V lost 5 bases and J lost 2, with 13 bases in between. The CDR3 has 15 amino acids. Written as DNA, the CDR3 is TGCGCCAGCAGTTGGCGGAGGGAACCTGGAAACACCATATATTTT. Translation gives CASSWRREPGNTIYF.

J is TRBJ2-2 and V is TRBV10-2; D is perhaps TRBD1 (6 bases). The V end was cut by 1 base, the J end by 0 bases, with 12 bases between. Germline V CDR1 and CDR2: WSHSY, SAAADI. The CDR3 contains 17 residues. The CDR3 region is CASSELYRASNTGELFF. CDR3 coding DNA: TGCGCCAGCAGTGAGTTATACAGGGCGTCGAACACCGGGGAGCTGTTTTTT.

The chain carries TRBV14 and TRBJ2-5, with 9 bases fitting TRBD1. After removal of 3 bases from V and 5 bases from J, the junction contained 7 bases not matched to a gene. The CDR3 has 15 residues. Germline values: CDR1 SGHDN, CDR2 FVKESK. The CDR3 DNA follows: TGTGCCAGCAGCCAGGACAGGGGTGATGAGGAGACCCAGTACTTC. Its translation: CASSQDRGDEETQYF.

This chain links TRBV9 with TRBJ1-5; D is unresolved. V gave up 2 bases and J gave up 2 bases, with 8 bases separating them. The CDR3 length is 14 residues. CDR1 is SGDLS, CDR2 YYNGEE, per germline. The CDR3 coding sequence is TGTGCCAGCAGCGTCCAGGACGGCAATCAGCCCCAGCATTTT. Amino acid sequence: CASSVQDGNQPQHF.

The chain is built from TRBV11-2 and TRBJ2-7; D gene unclear. The length of the CDR3 is 14 residues. CDR1 and CDR2 (germline): SGHAT, FQNNGV. Trimming took 1 base from V and 5 from J, leaving 12 bases between them. This CDR3 reads CASSLVQDLDEQYF. In DNA form, the CDR3 reads TGTGCCAGCAGCTTAGTTCAGGACCTGGACGAGCAGTACTTC.